Presented here are 12 T cell receptor beta chains from one specimen sequenced in a study of blood T cell repertoires in COVID-19. TCRdb keeps only in-frame clones here, not all; method: immunoSEQ multiplex PCR. The sample carries 250,000 or so clones, roughly 87% recorded once. Sequenced material: peripheral blood. These TCRs come from a woman between 40 and 55 years old who had recovered from COVID-19.

V gene TRBV15 combines with J gene TRBJ2-7, with a weak D call TRBD2 (6 bases). Germline CDR1 reads LNHNV; CDR2 reads YYDKDF (reference sequence). This CDR3 contains 13 residues. V lost 5 bases to trimming and J lost 3 bases, with 11 bases between them. The CDR3 here is CATSGQGGYEQYF. CDR3 nucleotide sequence: TGTGCCACCAGCGGCCAGGGAGGCTACGAGCAGTACTTC.

The V and J genes are TRBV11-1 and TRBJ1-1, with D tentatively TRBD1 (5 bases). V gave up 5 bases and J gave up 2 bases, with 18 bases separating them. This CDR3 comprises 16 residues. From germline, CDR1 is SGHAT and CDR2 FQDESV (reference sequence). The CDR3 DNA follows: TGTGCCAGCAGCCACGATTCCGGGGGAGGAAACACTGAAGCTTTCTTT. Protein: CASSHDSGGGNTEAFF.

The J gene is TRBJ2-2, the V gene TRBV19; TRBD1 aligns across 10 bases. Germline V lookup: CDR1 LNHDA, CDR2 SQIVND (reference sequence). The V gene end was trimmed by 6 bases and the J gene end by 4 bases; junction bases not matched to a gene: 17. This CDR3 is built from 19 residues. The CDR3 region is CASSHMRLRDRGSTGELFF. The CDR3 DNA is TGTGCCAGTAGCCATATGCGCCTCCGGGACAGGGGTTCCACCGGGGAGCTGTTTTTT.

The chain employs TRBV4-2 and TRBJ1-4; D not resolved. V lost 4 bases and J lost 4, with 10 bases in between. The CDR3 has 14 amino acids. The germline gives CDR1 LGHNA, CDR2 YNFKEQ. The CDR3 nucleotides read TGTGCCAGCAGCCTGCAGGCCCTTAATGAAAAACTGTTTTTT. Protein sequence: CASSLQALNEKLFF.

This clone was counted between two and nine times. The DNA for the CDR3 is TGCGCCAGCAGCGCGGAGGGTAAGGTGAGCTATGGCTACACCTTC. Its translation is CASSAEGKVSYGYTF. The genes are TRBV5-1 and TRBJ1-2; D is uncertain. The germline V and J ends were trimmed by 4 bases and 4 bases, with 17 bases remaining between them. The CDR3 is 15 residues long. CDR1 is SGHRS, CDR2 YFSETQ, per germline.

The chain links TRBV30 to TRBJ2-5; weak D call: TRBD2 (7 bases). This CDR3 is built from 13 residues. CDR1 is GTSNPN and CDR2 is SVGIG in the germline V gene (reference sequence). V shed 7 bases and J shed 2 bases, with 14 bases lying between them. The CDR3 region has the DNA TGTGCCTCGAAGGAGGGGGGGCAAGAGACCCAGTACTTC. Residues: CASKEGGQETQYF.

J is TRBJ2-1 and V is TRBV10-1; perhaps TRBD2 as D (5 bases). Deletions cut 4 bases from V and 4 bases from J, with 14 bases between. In germline, CDR1 is WNHNN, CDR2 SYGVQD (reference sequence). This CDR3 comprises 15 residues. CDR3 region: CASSVGLEPYNEQFF. The CDR3 DNA reads as TGCGCCAGCAGTGTCGGACTTGAACCATACAATGAGCAGTTCTTC.

This sequence joins TRBV11-3 and TRBJ2-1, with D perhaps TRBD2 (6 bases). The CDR3 is 15 residues long. The V end lost 1 base, the J end lost 9 bases, and 16 bases lay between the germline ends. Per the germline V gene, CDR1 is SGHNT and CDR2 is YENEEA. CDR3 sequence: CASSLAGTGDGEQFF. CDR3 coding DNA: TGTGCCAGCAGCTTAGCTGGGACGGGGGATGGTGAGCAGTTCTTC. Complete variable domain (other parts from reference TRBV11-3 and TRBJ2-1): EAGVVQSPRYKIIEKKQPVAFWCNPISGHNTLYWYLQNLGQGPELLIRYENEEAVDDSQLPKDRFSAERLKGVDSTLKIQPAELGDSAVYLCASSLAGTGDGEQFFGPGTRLTVL.

Here the CDR3 DNA reads TGTGCCAGCAGGAGGACGGGACTAGCGGGAGGGCCAGGGAACACCGGGGAGCTGTTTTTT. Translation gives CASRRTGLAGGPGNTGELFF. The J gene is TRBJ2-2, the V gene TRBV3-1 (or the pseudogene TRBV3-2), with TRBD2 matching 16 bases. This CDR3 contains 20 residues. J was trimmed by 1 base and V by 6 bases; bases with no gene match: 11. Germline CDR1 reads LGHDT; CDR2 reads YNNKEL (reference sequence).

The chain combines TRBV7-2 with TRBJ2-3, with 7 bases aligning to TRBD2. The CDR3 covers 16 residues. Per germline, CDR1 SGHTA and CDR2 FQGNSA. V lost 9 bases to trimming and J lost 1 base; unmatched junction nucleotides: 13. In DNA form, the CDR3 reads TGTGCCAGAGAGAGGAAAAGCGGGGTGGGCACAGATACGCAGTATTTT. Encoded protein: CARERKSGVGTDTQYF.

The chain uses TRBV9 and TRBJ2-7, with TRBD2 matching over 14 bases. Germline V lookup: CDR1 SGDLS, CDR2 YYNGEE. The CDR3 extends over 16 amino acids. Losses at the gene ends were 4 bases for V and 4 bases for J; bases not matched to a gene: 7. The CDR3 DNA reads as TGTGCCAGCAGCTCGAGACTAGCGGGAGGGATATACGAGCAGTACTTC. It specifies CASSSRLAGGIYEQYF.

The rearrangement joins TRBV5-4 to TRBJ2-7; the D gene is possibly TRBD2 (6 bases). Germline-derived CDR1 and CDR2 are SGHNT and YYREEE (reference sequence). This CDR3 region has 15 residues. V lost 0 bases and J lost 0, with 10 bases in between. As DNA, the CDR3 is TGTGCCAGCAGCTTGGGGAGGGCGGACTCCTACGAGCAGTACTTC. Translation gives CASSLGRADSYEQYF.